What follows are 4 T cell receptor beta chains derived from one specimen sequenced in a study of regulatory T cells in long-lasting Graves disease. Time point specified: persistent/refractory GD, antithyroid drugs over 5 years with positive TRAb. Extracted PBMC RNA gave rise to the TCR library. Building of the TCR beta libraries involved iRepertoire HTBI primers and Arm-PCR of CDR3 regions. TCRdb itself ran the multiplex PCR reads through MiXCR, one entry per CDR3 protein. The profile shows approximately 360,000 distinct CDR3 sequences, about 23% of them singletons. This sample comprised peripheral blood mononuclear cells (PBMCs), obtained when the disease was refractory, from a patient treated with antithyroid drugs. All receptors derive from a woman in her thirties or forties with Graves disease.

The table lists this clonotype with a few counts. This chain connects TRBV4-1 to TRBJ1-1; D may be TRBD1 (5 bases). Germline loops: CDR1 MGHRA, CDR2 YSYEKL. With 3 bases removed from V and 0 bases from J, the gap between germline ends came to 14 bases. The CDR3 loop spans 16 amino acids. CDR3 nucleotides: TGCGCCAGCAGCCACCGTCCCGGGACTGTGAACACTGAAGCTTTCTTT. Translation: CASSHRPGTVNTEAFF.

This chain links TRBV5-1 with TRBJ2-2; 14 bases agree with TRBD2. V trimming: 3 bases; J trimming: 7 bases; junction bases outside the gene matches: 2. This CDR3 comprises 15 residues. Germline V gene lookup returns CDR1 SGHRS and CDR2 YFSETQ. CDR3 in DNA: TGCGCCAGCAGCTCGACTAGCGGGAGGGGCGGGGAGCTGTTTTTT. This codes for CASSSTSGRGGELFF. The complete variable domain, with remaining parts taken from reference TRBV5-1 and TRBJ2-2, reads KAGVTQTPRYLIKTRGQQVTLSCSPISGHRSVSWYQQTPGQGLQFLFEYFSETQRNKGNFPGRFSGRQFSNSRSEMNVSTLELGDSALYLCASSSTSGRGGELFFGEGSRLTVL.

The chain has TRBV7-9 and TRBJ2-7; no firm D call. The V end was cut by 3 bases, the J end by 6 bases, with 9 bases between. The CDR3 has 12 amino acids. The V gene's germline CDR1 is SEHNR and CDR2 FQNEAQ (reference sequence). Written as DNA, the CDR3 is TGTGCCAGCAGCTTTGATTGGAGCGAGCAGTACTTC. Its translation: CASSFDWSEQYF. Combining the CDR3 with reference TRBV7-9 and TRBJ2-7 gives the whole variable domain DTGVSQNPRHKITKRGQNVTFRCDPISEHNRLYWYRQTLGQGPEFLTYFQNEAQLEKSRLLSDRFSAERPKGSFSTLEIQRTEQGDSAMYLCASSFDWSEQYFGPGTRLTVT.

A word on this clonotype: The CDR3 does not close with the conserved phenylalanine or tryptophan, likely indicating a read error. V is TRBV28 and J is TRBJ2-1, with D perhaps assigned TRBD1 or TRBD2 (5 bases each). Germline CDR1 and CDR2: MDHEN and SYDVKM. This CDR3 region has 11 residues. Trimming stripped 8 bases from V and 8 bases from J, with 10 bases between. CDR3 loop: CASSEGYEQFS. In DNA form, the CDR3 reads TGTGCCAGCTCCGAGGGGTATGAGCAGTTCTCC.